The 21 T cell receptor beta chains below come from one sample, sequenced in a study of radiotherapy plus CTLA-4 blockade in lung cancer (dated by TCRdb to 2016 to 2019). Libraries were built with the immunoSEQ multiplex PCR assay. Entries here come from immuneACCESS through TCRdb and include only in-frame sequences with V and J called. Some clones fail to appear in such tables; in the studies checked, an unresolved V gene covers under half of the shortfall, and the cause of the remainder is unknown. The sample table lists 90,000 or so clones, 86% of them with a count of one. Just over 2% of the sample rests with the top ten. The material was peripheral blood, obtained from a patient treated with radiotherapy plus ipilimumab. These receptors were taken from a human donor with non-small cell lung cancer who had a partial response to radiotherapy plus ipilimumab.

This clone was recorded a few times. The V and J genes are TRBV21-1 and TRBJ1-5; no check of the table's D call, TRBD1, against the DNA was made. TRBV21-1 is classified as a pseudogene. This CDR3 is 14 amino acids long. CDR3 sequence (DNA): TGTGCCAGCAGCGATATGGTTGGCACTCAGCCCCAGCATTTT. This translates into CASSDMVGTQPQHF.

V gene TRBV18 combines with J gene TRBJ2-1; no reliable D call. Germline V gene lookup returns CDR1 KGHSH and CDR2 LQKENI. This CDR3 contains 13 residues. Trimming shortened V by 3 bases and J by 4 bases, and 7 bases separated the two germline ends. CDR3 coding DNA: TGTGCCAGCTCACCCGCAGCGTACAATGAGCAGTTCTTC. This sequence encodes CASSPAAYNEQFF.

This chain uses TRBV28 with TRBJ2-1; TRBD2 matches 7 bases. J lost 0 bases, V lost 7 bases, and 24 bases had no gene match. Germline V lookup: CDR1 MDHEN, CDR2 SYDVKM. The CDR3 has 21 amino acids. The CDR3 DNA is TGTGCCAGCAACCGCCCGTGGCCTAGCGGCTCGCCAGGGTACTCCTACAATGAGCAGTTCTTC. Its protein is CASNRPWPSGSPGYSYNEQFF.

The J gene is TRBJ2-1, the V gene TRBV4-1, with 15 bases that match TRBD2. CDR3 size: 17 residues. J was trimmed by 4 bases and V by 4 bases; bases with no gene match: 5. Germline lookup yields CDR1 MGHRA and CDR2 YSYEKL. In DNA form, the CDR3 reads TGCGCCAGCAGCCGGGGACTAGCGGGAGGACCATACAATGAGCAGTTCTTC. Amino acids: CASSRGLAGGPYNEQFF.

The chain joins TRBV7-2 to TRBJ2-5, with TRBD2 as a possible D gene (7 bases). Germline assignment: CDR1 SGHTA and CDR2 FQGNSA. Trimming pared 5 bases from V and 2 bases from J, leaving 12 bases between. This CDR3 is 14 amino acids long. The CDR3 DNA sequence: TGTGCCAGCAGCCCCGGGGGGCCACAAGAGACCCAGTACTTC. Its protein product is CASSPGGPQETQYF.

The rearrangement links TRBV4-3 to TRBJ2-1; TRBD2 is a possible D gene (5 bases). The CDR3 runs 15 residues. Trimming removed 3 bases from V and 0 bases from J, with 9 bases in between. Per germline, CDR1 LGHNA and CDR2 YSLEER. The CDR3 nucleotides are TGCGCCAGCAGCCAGGAGGCCGCCTCCTACAATGAGCAGTTCTTC. It is translated as CASSQEAASYNEQFF.

This clone was seen only once. CDR3 nucleotides: TGTGCCAGCAGTGTGCGCCTAGCGGGACGGTACAATGAGCAGTTCTTC. Translating it yields CASSVRLAGRYNEQFF. The chain employs TRBV6-1 and TRBJ2-1; 9 nucleotides line up with TRBD2. CDR1 is MNHNS, CDR2 SASEGT, per germline. The CDR3 loop spans 16 amino acids. Trimming cost V 4 bases and J 4 bases; bases outside gene matches: 8.

The chain recombines TRBV9 with TRBJ2-1; TRBD1 agrees at 8 bases. Germline CDR1 SGDLS, CDR2 YYNGEE. The junction had 3 bases not matched to a gene; V was cut back by 0 bases and J by 4 bases. The CDR3 runs to 15 residues. CDR3 DNA sequence: TGTGCCAGCAGCGTAGGACAGGGGCCATACAATGAGCAGTTCTTC. Protein sequence: CASSVGQGPYNEQFF.

The chain links TRBV19 to TRBJ2-1; D is perhaps TRBD2 (7 bases). Per germline, CDR1 LNHDA and CDR2 SQIVND (reference sequence). V lost 6 bases and J 4 bases, leaving 16 bases between the germline ends. The CDR3 runs to 15 residues. The CDR3 is CASSPTAGAYNEQFF. The CDR3 DNA reads as TGTGCCAGTAGCCCGACGGCGGGGGCATACAATGAGCAGTTCTTC.

The V call is TRBV6-1, the J call TRBJ1-5; D gene uncertain. Germline CDR1 reads MNHNS; CDR2 reads SASEGT. V was shortened by 11 bases and J by 0 bases, with 14 bases between the two germline ends. There are 14 residues in the CDR3. The chain's CDR3 is CALTPIDSNQPQHF. Here the CDR3 DNA reads TGTGCCTTGACACCAATTGATAGCAATCAGCCCCAGCATTTT.

This chain connects TRBV27 to TRBJ2-2; D gene ambiguous. This CDR3 comprises 9 residues. Germline-derived CDR1 and CDR2 are MNHEY and SMNVEV (reference sequence). CDR3 in amino acids: CAETSELFF. The CDR3 nucleotides read TGTGCGGAGACCTCGGAGCTGTTTTTT.

About this clone itself: This sample also contains other DNA sequences that code for the same CDR3. The chain couples TRBV5-1 to TRBJ1-1; D remains unclear. V lost 3 bases to trimming and J lost 0 bases, with 6 bases between them. From germline, CDR1 is SGHRS and CDR2 YFSETQ. There are 13 residues in the CDR3. The CDR3 here is CASSSGMNTEAFF. The DNA for the CDR3 is TGCGCCAGCAGCTCGGGAATGAACACTGAAGCTTTCTTT.

The chain links TRBV5-1 to TRBJ2-5, with D possibly being TRBD2 (6 bases). Germline lookup yields CDR1 SGHRS and CDR2 YFSETQ. The V gene lost 4 bases and the J gene lost 2 bases, with 15 bases spanning the gap. The CDR3 is 15 amino acids. The CDR3 region is CASSLTLTRQETQYF. The CDR3 coding sequence is TGCGCCAGCAGCCTCACTCTGACTAGACAAGAGACCCAGTACTTC.

This clone was seen once. The chain uses TRBV11-2 and TRBJ2-5, with 7 bases aligning to TRBD1. Judging by the DNA end, TRBJ2-7 fits better; the J call may be wrong. CDR3 length equals 12 residues. The germline V gene has CDR1 SGHAT and CDR2 FQNNGV. The CDR3 sequence: CASRHRGSEQYF. The CDR3 DNA is TGTGCCAGCAGGCACAGGGGTTCCGAGCAGTACTTC.

The chain couples TRBV30 to TRBJ2-5; 7 nucleotides align to TRBD2. Trimming took 0 bases from V and 9 from J; bases not matched to a gene: 1. CDR1 is GTSNPN, CDR2 SVGIG, per germline (reference sequence). The CDR3 totals 11 residues. CDR3 sequence (DNA): TGTGCCTGGAGTGTCGCGGGGGCCCAGTACTTC. This sequence encodes CAWSVAGAQYF.

The rearrangement joins TRBV7-6 to TRBJ1-1; D not resolved. The CDR3 consists of 13 residues. Germline loops: CDR1 SGHVS, CDR2 FNYEAQ. Trimming stripped 1 base from V and 4 bases from J, with 7 bases between. The CDR3 sequence is CASSLGEVTEAFF. The CDR3 coding sequence is TGTGCCAGCAGCTTAGGAGAGGTCACTGAAGCTTTCTTT.

The gene calls are TRBV28 and TRBJ2-5; no definite D call. In germline, CDR1 is MDHEN, CDR2 SYDVKM. The ends were cut back, 3 bases at V and 1 base at J, with 9 bases in the middle. This CDR3 is 14 amino acids long. In DNA form, the CDR3 reads TGTGCCAGCAGTTTGAGCGTTTTCCAAGAGACCCAGTACTTC. Translation: CASSLSVFQETQYF.

The rearrangement joins TRBV28 to TRBJ1-5, with 11 bases lining up with TRBD1. The CDR3 is made up of 16 amino acids. Germline values: CDR1 MDHEN, CDR2 SYDVKM. V lost 5 bases, J lost 4 bases, and 7 bases stayed unmatched. The CDR3 DNA reads TGTGCCAGCAGTCTGGCGGGACAGGGGGTAAATCAGCCCCAGCATTTT. Protein product: CASSLAGQGVNQPQHF.

The chain has TRBV6-5 and TRBJ1-1; TRBD1 might be the D (5 bases). The germline CDR1 and CDR2 sequences are MNHEY and SVGAGI. The CDR3 loop spans 14 amino acids. V shed 0 bases and J shed 4 bases, with 9 bases lying between them. In DNA form, the CDR3 reads TGTGCCAGCAGTTACTCGAGGCAGGGCACTGAAGCTTTCTTT. It yields the protein CASSYSRQGTEAFF.

This chain links TRBV10-2 with TRBJ1-5; D might be TRBD1 (6 bases). The V end lost 3 bases, the J end lost 0 bases, and 12 bases lay between the germline ends. Looked up from germline, CDR1 is WSHSY and CDR2 is SAAADI. The CDR3 loop spans 16 amino acids. DNA for the CDR3: TGCGCCAGCAGTGATTGGGGACACCTTAGCAATCAGCCCCAGCATTTT. It encodes CASSDWGHLSNQPQHF.

V is TRBV7-3 and J is TRBJ1-2; 10 bases map to TRBD1. This CDR3 region has 16 residues. J was trimmed by 5 bases and V by 5 bases; bases with no gene match: 11. Germline V CDR1 and CDR2: SGHTA, FQGTGA. CDR3: CASSGGGQGSEYGYTF. The CDR3 DNA reads TGTGCCAGCAGCGGGGGGGGACAGGGGTCAGAGTATGGCTACACCTTC.